This T cell receptor (beta chain) was obtained from a study of cytomegalovirus exposure and HLA in healthy donors. Turning to the study itself: Around 85 million unique TCR sequences came from HLA-typed donors in an early release.

Notes on this clone: Its antigen is currently unknown.

Findings and limits, study-wide: As immune exposure information, only CMV serostatus was available.

PCR was performed using 60 Vbeta and 13 Jbeta primers. Sequencing was performed with immunoSEQ multiplex PCR; in TCRdb, only in-frame clones are kept and a portion is missing. The sample comprises about 200,000 clones, about 90% of which are singletons, and 0.9% to 1.2% rests with the top ten. Germline loops: CDR1 SEHNR, CDR2 FQNEAQ (reference sequence). CDR3 size: 15 residues. Trimming cost V 5 bases and J 8 bases; bases outside gene matches: 8. V usage is TRBV7-9 and J usage is TRBJ2-1; 11 nucleotides agree with TRBD2. This TCR derives from a boy between 2 and 10 years old in good health and CMV-seronegative. Specimen: PBMCs. The CDR3 loop is CASSAEGLAVDEQFF. CDR3 in DNA: TGTGCCAGCAGCGCGGAGGGACTAGCGGTTGATGAGCAGTTCTTC.